This T cell receptor beta chain comes out of a study of CD8+ T cells in alopecia areata. Study in general: Patients took tofacitinib for 6 to 18 months, followed by 6 drug-free months.

RNA extraction and reverse transcription yielded cDNA as sequencing template. The table came from immunoSEQ multiplex PCR; TCRdb's copy has only in-frame clones and leaves some out. This sample has roughly 100,000 clones, with 70% to 90% found just once. The CDR3 extends over 13 amino acids. The ends were cut back, 6 bases at V and 3 bases at J, with 12 bases in the middle. CDR1 and CDR2 from the germline V gene are SGHVS and FQNEAQ. Treatment in this sample: oral pan-JAK inhibitor, 5-10 mg twice daily. The J gene is TRBJ2-7, the V gene TRBV7-8, with D unclear. Source: CD8+ T cells sorted from blood, taken at approximately week 30, from a patient treated with tofacitinib. The sequence came from a human donor with alopecia areata. CDR3 loop: CASSPIPIYEQYF. In DNA form, the CDR3 reads TGTGCCAGCAGTCCTATACCGATCTACGAGCAGTACTTC.